Presented here are 12 T cell receptor beta chains from one specimen sequenced in a study of T cells after posttransplantation cyclophosphamide. The protocol was immunoSEQ multiplex PCR, while the TCRdb copy is restricted to in-frame clones and leaves out a portion. The sample shows tens of thousands of clones, none of them appearing just once. Material for sequencing was PBMCs. These receptor sequences come from a man in his fifties or sixties in good health, CMV-negative, and a related stem cell transplant donor.

This clone was seen ten or more times. The V and J genes are TRBV10-2 and TRBJ2-5, with 11 bases fitting TRBD2. The J call may be faulty, since TRBJ2-7 better matches the DNA end. The germline CDR1 and CDR2 sequences are WSHSY and SAAADI. The CDR3 contains 15 residues. The CDR3 DNA reads as TGCGCCATCCTGAGACTAGCGGGGTTCACCTACGAGCAGTACTTC. It translates to CAILRLAGFTYEQYF.

This clone was seen repeatedly, ten times or more. The genes are TRBV6-4 and TRBJ2-2; possibly TRBD1 for D (6 bases). With 4 bases removed from V and 3 bases from J, the gap between germline ends came to 6 bases. This CDR3 has 13 residues. Germline V gene lookup returns CDR1 MRHNA and CDR2 SNTAGT. As DNA, the CDR3 is TGTGCCAGCAGTGCAGGGGACACCGGGGAGCTGTTTTTT. It is translated as CASSAGDTGELFF.

Ten or more counts support this clone. The chain carries TRBV27 and TRBJ2-1; 7 positions match TRBD1. Germline trimming cut 0 bases from V and 14 bases from J; bases unmatched to any gene: 4. The CDR3 loop spans 12 amino acids. Germline CDR1 MNHEY, CDR2 SMNVEV (reference sequence). As DNA, the CDR3 is TGTGCCAGCAGTTTATCGAGGGGGCGGAAGTTCTTC. Amino acids: CASSLSRGRKFF.

This clone has a count of ten or more. The genes are TRBV10-2 and TRBJ2-7; no reliable D call. Germline assignment: CDR1 WSHSY and CDR2 SAAADI. The V end was cut by 3 bases, the J end by 8 bases, with 11 bases between. The CDR3 is 12 amino acids. The CDR3 protein is CASSDRIFKQYF. The CDR3 nucleotides are TGCGCCAGCAGTGACAGAATCTTCAAGCAGTACTTC.

This clone was counted ten times or more. DNA of the CDR3: TGTGCCTGGAGTTGGACAGGGGGCAATCAGCCCCAGCATTTT. Translation: CAWSWTGGNQPQHF. V is TRBV30 and J is TRBJ1-5; TRBD1 aligns across 9 bases. CDR1 and CDR2 from the germline V gene are GTSNPN and SVGIG (reference sequence). The length of the CDR3 is 14 residues. The J segment lost 2 bases and the V segment lost 2 bases, leaving 1 base of the junction unmatched.

Many counts were recorded for this clone. The V call is TRBV7-2, the J call TRBJ2-5; TRBD2 aligns across 8 bases. The trim removed 5 bases at V and 2 bases at J, leaving 10 bases unmatched. CDR1 is SGHTA, CDR2 FQGNSA, per germline. The CDR3 has 16 amino acids. CDR3 bases: TGTGCCAGCAGCCCTCCGACTAGCGCTCTACAAGAGACCCAGTACTTC. Protein sequence: CASSPPTSALQETQYF.

This clone was detected many times. The chain has TRBV28 and TRBJ1-4; maybe TRBD1 (6 bases). The CDR3 loop spans 15 amino acids. Deletions cut 5 bases from V and 4 bases from J, with 14 bases between. Germline V CDR1 and CDR2: MDHEN, SYDVKM. Written as DNA, the CDR3 is TGTGCCAGCAGTCTAACAGGGAGGGTTAATGAAAAACTGTTTTTT. It encodes CASSLTGRVNEKLFF.

This clone was detected many times. This chain uses TRBV7-3 with TRBJ2-2; D gene uncertain. The CDR3 is made up of 14 amino acids. Trimming shortened V by 4 bases and J by 0 bases, and 6 bases separated the two germline ends. Germline V gene lookup returns CDR1 SGHTA and CDR2 FQGTGA. CDR3 in DNA: TGTGCCAGCAGCTCCCAGGCGAACACCGGGGAGCTGTTTTTT. The encoded protein is CASSSQANTGELFF.

This clone has a count of ten or more. This chain links TRBV11-2 with TRBJ1-1; TRBD1 agrees at 8 bases. Germline CDR1 reads SGHAT; CDR2 reads FQNNGV. With V trimmed by 2 bases and J by 0 bases, 2 bases remained unmatched. This CDR3 is 15 amino acids long. CDR3 region: CASSLPGGLNTEAFF. CDR3 DNA sequence: TGTGCCAGCAGCTTACCAGGGGGCCTGAACACTGAAGCTTTCTTT.

This clone was observed a few times. The gene calls are TRBV30 and TRBJ1-4; 10 bases are shared with TRBD1. The germline V gene encodes CDR1 GTSNPN and CDR2 SVGIG (reference sequence). This CDR3 comprises 15 residues. The V segment lost 4 bases and the J segment 8 bases; nucleotides outside the gene matches: 10. The CDR3 DNA is TGTGCCTGGAACCGCCGCGGGACAGGGGAAGAAAAACTGTTTTTT. Protein: CAWNRRGTGEEKLFF.

This clone was detected ten times or more. The chain links TRBV4-1 to TRBJ2-7, with 15 bases lining up with TRBD2. The CDR3 is made up of 19 amino acids. Looked up from germline, CDR1 is MGHRA and CDR2 is YSYEKL. The trim removed 3 bases at V and 0 bases at J, leaving 9 bases unmatched. The DNA of the CDR3 is TGCGCCAGCAGCCAGGGGACTAGCGGGGGGTCCACGACCTCCTACGAGCAGTACTTC. It encodes CASSQGTSGGSTTSYEQYF.

This clone was detected many times. The chain is built from TRBV5-1 and TRBJ2-2, with 12 bases lining up with TRBD2. CDR3 length equals 17 residues. Germline-derived CDR1 and CDR2 are SGHRS and YFSETQ. The V and J ends lost 4 bases and 5 bases, in that order; junction bases with no gene match: 9. As DNA, the CDR3 is TGCGCCAGCAGCCTAGCTAGCGGGGGGGCCGGGACCGGGGAGCTGTTTTTT. Its translation: CASSLASGGAGTGELFF.